This T cell receptor (beta chain) was documented in a study of vaccination effects on CD4 cells after COVID-19 (dated by TCRdb to 2021 to 2024). General notes on the study: Post-vaccine samples across the study were collected a median of 72 days after the second dose, with a range of 14 to 241. Cultures from other donors in the study were sequenced using the Oncomine TCR Beta short-read assay on an Illumina iSeq 100. SARS-CoV-2 spike-specific CD4+ TCR repertoires were compared before and after mRNA vaccination in COVID-19 convalescent patients and in infection-naive vaccine recipients. A total of some eleven COVID-19 convalescent patients and a few SARS-CoV-2-naive healthy vaccine recipients were included in the full study.

A note on this clone: This receptor's antigen is unknown. Base quality data are lacking; no much larger clone is found one base away.

Ends trimmed: V by 5 bases, J by 6 bases; bases unmatched to a gene: 10. CDR1 and CDR2, per the germline V gene, are SGHVS and FQNEAQ. The CDR3 measures 16 amino acids from cysteine to phenylalanine. CDR3 DNA is the only sequence kept; it has 48 bases, read in frame from the first base. The protocol used for the library was the immunoSEQ multiplex PCR assay. DNA from the CD4+ T cells that had been cultured and isolated underwent TCR beta CDR3 sequencing. Turning to the authors' computational methods: The analysis removed non-productive TCR sequences, trimmed reads to the CDR3 region, and retained only CDR3s that were 7 or more amino acids long. Antigen-specific clonotypes were identified using the MANAFEST web app by comparison of expansion in peptide wells against reference cultures. Positive clones required FDR<0.05 expansion versus reference and all other wells, odds ratio above 5, and frequency above 0.1% in two replicate wells. A clonotype was defined as cross-reactive if the clonotype was significantly expanded both in SARS-CoV-2 spike wells and in at least one common cold coronavirus spike condition. Levenshtein distance calculated with the stringdist R package was used to assess CDR3 similarity, and unrooted trees were constructed with ape in R 3.6.1. Imported from immuneACCESS, the table was reduced by TCRdb to in-frame sequences with V and J called. These copies leave out some clones; in studies compared against another copy, an unresolved V gene accounts for under half, and the cause of the remainder is not known. V and J calls and clone size are those listed in that table; D and trimming were worked out from the DNA. The sample profile shows under 80,000 clones; roughly 80% of them were found once. About 0.86% of the sample is in the top ten clones.

To identify antigen-specific CD4+ T cell clonotypes by their expansion, the ViraFEST assay first stimulated PBMC with viral peptide pools and then applied TCR sequencing. After around ten days of culture, CD4+ T cells were isolated with the EasySep CD4+ T cell isolation kit. Each participant got two doses of an mRNA SARS-CoV-2 vaccine, either BNT162b2 or mRNA-1273. The absence of prior SARS-CoV-2 infection in healthy vaccine recipients was confirmed by negative nucleocapsid antibodies before and after vaccination. Roughly 2 million PBMC per well were cultured in IMDM with around 5% human AB serum, 8.5 to 10 IU/ml IL-2 and gentamicin, plus 10 ug/ml peptides. Half of the culture medium was replaced with fresh IL-2-containing medium on days 3 and 7. Unless otherwise noted, each peptide stimulation condition was cultured in triplicate wells. PBMC were separated from whole blood using Ficoll-Paque Plus gradient centrifugation and were then either cryopreserved at -140C or used fresh. The overlapping peptide pools covered the spike proteins of SARS-CoV-2 as well as those of the common cold coronaviruses HCoV-NL63, HCoV-OC43 and HCoV-229E. Genomic DNA was extracted from cultured CD4+ T cells with the QIAamp micro DNA kit.

Study-wide conclusions, independent of this receptor: Only a small number of convalescent patients were included, and no early post-infection timepoints were available, which limited the study. At late post-vaccination timepoints, both infection-induced and vaccine-induced clones showed marked clonal contraction, consistent with waning T cell responses. In healthy vaccine recipients, vaccine-induced clones were almost all SARS-CoV-2 mono-reactive, with only 1 of 255 cross-reactive with common cold coronaviruses.

The source is a human donor who received a COVID-19 vaccine. The input for sequencing was CD4+ T cells from PBMCs cultured with HCoV-OC43 spike peptides, taken after COVID-19 vaccination. The meaning of the sample's cell subset or site label: HCoV-OC43 spike overlapping peptide pool stimulation. The chain is made from TRBV7-8 and TRBJ2-3, and TRBD2 aligns with 11 junction nucleotides. DNA sequence: TGTGCCAGCAGCCCCATAGCGGGGGGGGGTGTGGATACGCAGTATTTT. Protein translation: CASSPIAGGGVDTQYF.